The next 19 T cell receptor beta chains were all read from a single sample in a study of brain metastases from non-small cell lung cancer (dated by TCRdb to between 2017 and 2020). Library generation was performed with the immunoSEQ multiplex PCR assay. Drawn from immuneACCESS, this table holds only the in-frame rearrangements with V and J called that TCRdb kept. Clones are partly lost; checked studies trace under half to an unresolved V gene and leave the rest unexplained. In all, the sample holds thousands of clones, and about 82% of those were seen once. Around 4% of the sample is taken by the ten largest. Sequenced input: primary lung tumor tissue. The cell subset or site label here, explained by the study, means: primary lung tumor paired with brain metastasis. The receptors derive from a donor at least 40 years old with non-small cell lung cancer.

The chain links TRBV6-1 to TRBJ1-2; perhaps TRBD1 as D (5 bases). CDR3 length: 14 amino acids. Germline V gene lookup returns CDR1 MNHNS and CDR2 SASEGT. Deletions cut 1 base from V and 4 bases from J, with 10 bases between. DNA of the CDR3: TGTGCCAGCAGTGAAGACGGGACCTTCTATGGCTACACCTTC. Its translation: CASSEDGTFYGYTF.

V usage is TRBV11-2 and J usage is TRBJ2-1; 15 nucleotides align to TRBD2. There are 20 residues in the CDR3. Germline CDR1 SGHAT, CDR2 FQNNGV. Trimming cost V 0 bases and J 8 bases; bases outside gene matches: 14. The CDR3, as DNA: TGTGCCAGCAGCTTAGAATACCCCTCCCCGGGACTAGCGGGGGGACATGAGCAGTTCTTC. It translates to CASSLEYPSPGLAGGHEQFF.

In DNA form, the CDR3 reads TGTGCCAGCTCACCCTCGACAGACGCTAATGAGCAGTTCTTC. This encodes CASSPSTDANEQFF. The rearrangement links TRBV18 to TRBJ2-1; tentatively, D is TRBD1 (5 bases). In germline, CDR1 is KGHSH, CDR2 LQKENI. CDR3 length: 14 amino acids. Between the trimmed V and J ends, which lost 3 bases and 7 bases, there was a span of 13 bases.

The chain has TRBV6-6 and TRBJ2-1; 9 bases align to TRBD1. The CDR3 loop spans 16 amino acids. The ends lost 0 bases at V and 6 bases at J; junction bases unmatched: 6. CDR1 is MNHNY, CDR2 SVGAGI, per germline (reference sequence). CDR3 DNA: TGTGCCAGCAGTTACTCCCCGGGACAGGGCACCAATGAGCAGTTCTTC. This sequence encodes CASSYSPGQGTNEQFF.

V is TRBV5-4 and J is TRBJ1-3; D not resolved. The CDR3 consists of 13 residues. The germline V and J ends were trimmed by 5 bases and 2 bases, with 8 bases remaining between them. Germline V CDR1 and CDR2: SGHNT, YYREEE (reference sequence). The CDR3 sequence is CASSPLAGNTIYF. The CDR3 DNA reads TGTGCCAGCAGTCCCTTAGCTGGAAACACCATATATTTT.

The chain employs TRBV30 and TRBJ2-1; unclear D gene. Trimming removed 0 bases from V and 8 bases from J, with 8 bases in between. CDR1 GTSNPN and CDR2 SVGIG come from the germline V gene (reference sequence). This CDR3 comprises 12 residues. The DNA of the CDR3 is TGTGCCTGGAGTGTACAGTGGGATGAGCAGTTCTTC. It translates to CAWSVQWDEQFF. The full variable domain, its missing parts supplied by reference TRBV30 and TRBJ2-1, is SQTIHQWPATLVQPVGSPLSLECTVEGTSNPNLYWYRQAAGRGLQLLFYSVGIGQISSEVPQNLSASRPQDRQFILSSKKLLLSDSGFYLCAWSVQWDEQFFGPGTRLTVL.

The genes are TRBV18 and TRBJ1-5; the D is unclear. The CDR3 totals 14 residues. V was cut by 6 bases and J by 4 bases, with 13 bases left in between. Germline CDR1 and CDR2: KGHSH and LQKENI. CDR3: CASSQDLVNQPQHF. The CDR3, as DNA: TGTGCCAGCTCCCAGGACCTTGTGAATCAGCCCCAGCATTTT. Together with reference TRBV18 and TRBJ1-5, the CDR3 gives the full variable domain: NAGVMQNPRHLVRRRGQEARLRCSPMKGHSHVYWYRQLPEEGLKFMVYLQKENIIDESGMPKERFSAEFPKEGPSILRIQQVVRGDSAAYFCASSQDLVNQPQHFGDGTRLSIL.

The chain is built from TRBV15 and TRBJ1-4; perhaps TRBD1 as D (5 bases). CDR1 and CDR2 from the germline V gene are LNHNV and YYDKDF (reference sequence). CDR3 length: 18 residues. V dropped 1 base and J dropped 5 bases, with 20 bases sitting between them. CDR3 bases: TGTGCCACCAGCAGAGCCCAGCCAGGGCAAGGGTCGAATGAAAAACTGTTTTTT. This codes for CATSRAQPGQGSNEKLFF.

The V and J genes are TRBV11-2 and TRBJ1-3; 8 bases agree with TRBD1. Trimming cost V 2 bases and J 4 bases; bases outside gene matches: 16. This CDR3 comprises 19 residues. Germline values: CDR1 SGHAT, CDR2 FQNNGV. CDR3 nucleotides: TGTGCCAGCAGCTTAACCCAAATCGACAGGGGCGACGCGGGAAACACCATATATTTT. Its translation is CASSLTQIDRGDAGNTIYF.

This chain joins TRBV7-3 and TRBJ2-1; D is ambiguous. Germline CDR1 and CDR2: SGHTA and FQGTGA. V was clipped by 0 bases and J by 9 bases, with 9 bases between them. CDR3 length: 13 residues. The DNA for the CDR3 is TGTGCCAGCAGCTTAACTGGCGTCGGTGAGCAGTTCTTC. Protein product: CASSLTGVGEQFF.

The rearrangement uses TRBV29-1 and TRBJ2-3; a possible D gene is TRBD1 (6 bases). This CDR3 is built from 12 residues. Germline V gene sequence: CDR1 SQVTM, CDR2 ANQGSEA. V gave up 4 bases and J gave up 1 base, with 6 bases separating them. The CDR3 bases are TGCAGCGTTGGACAGGGCACAGATACGCAGTATTTT. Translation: CSVGQGTDTQYF.

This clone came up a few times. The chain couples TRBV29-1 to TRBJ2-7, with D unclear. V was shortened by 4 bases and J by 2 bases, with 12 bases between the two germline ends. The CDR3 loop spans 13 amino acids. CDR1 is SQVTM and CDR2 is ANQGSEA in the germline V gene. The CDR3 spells CSVGTDGPYEQYF. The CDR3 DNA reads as TGCAGCGTTGGGACGGACGGTCCCTACGAGCAGTACTTC.

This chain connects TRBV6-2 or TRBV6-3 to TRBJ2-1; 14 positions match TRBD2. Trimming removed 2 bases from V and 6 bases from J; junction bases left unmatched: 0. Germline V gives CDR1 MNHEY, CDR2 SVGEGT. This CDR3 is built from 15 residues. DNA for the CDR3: TGTGCCAGCAGTTACGGGACTAGCGGGGGCAATGAGCAGTTCTTC. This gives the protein CASSYGTSGGNEQFF.

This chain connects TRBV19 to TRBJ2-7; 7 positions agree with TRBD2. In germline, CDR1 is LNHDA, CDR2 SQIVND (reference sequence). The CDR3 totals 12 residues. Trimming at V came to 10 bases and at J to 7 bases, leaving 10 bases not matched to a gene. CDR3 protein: CANSGGFGEQYF. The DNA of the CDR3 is TGTGCCAACTCCGGGGGGTTTGGGGAGCAGTACTTC.

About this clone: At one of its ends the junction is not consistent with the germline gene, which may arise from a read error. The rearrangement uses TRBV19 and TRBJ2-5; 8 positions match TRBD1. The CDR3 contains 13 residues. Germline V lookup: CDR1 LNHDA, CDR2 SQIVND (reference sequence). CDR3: CASSPGRQGAQYF. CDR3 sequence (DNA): TGTGCCAGTAGTCCAGGACGGCAGGGGGCCCAATACTTC.

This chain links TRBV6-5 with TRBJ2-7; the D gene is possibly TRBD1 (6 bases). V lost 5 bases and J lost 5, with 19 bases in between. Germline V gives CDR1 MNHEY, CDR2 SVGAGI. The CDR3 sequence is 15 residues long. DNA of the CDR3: TGTGCCAGCAGTCCACCAGCAGGCCAGGGGAACGAGCAGTACTTC. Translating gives CASSPPAGQGNEQYF.

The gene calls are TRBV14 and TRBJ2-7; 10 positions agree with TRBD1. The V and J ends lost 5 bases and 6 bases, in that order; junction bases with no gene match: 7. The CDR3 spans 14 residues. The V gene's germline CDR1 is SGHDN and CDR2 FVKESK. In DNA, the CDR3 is TGTGCCAGCAGCAGGCCGGGACAGGGGACCGAGCAGTACTTC. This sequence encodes CASSRPGQGTEQYF. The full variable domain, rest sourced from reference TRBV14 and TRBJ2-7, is EAGVTQFPSHSVIEKGQTVTLRCDPISGHDNLYWYRRVMGKEIKFLLHFVKESKQDESGMPNNRFLAERTGGTYSTLKVQPAELEDSGVYFCASSRPGQGTEQYFGPGTRLTVT.

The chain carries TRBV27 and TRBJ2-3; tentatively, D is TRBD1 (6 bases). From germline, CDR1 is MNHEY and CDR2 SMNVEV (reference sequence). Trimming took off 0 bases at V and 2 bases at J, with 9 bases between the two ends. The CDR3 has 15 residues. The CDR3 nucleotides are TGTGCCAGCAGTTTATCGGCAGGGGCCACAGATACGCAGTATTTT. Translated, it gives CASSLSAGATDTQYF.

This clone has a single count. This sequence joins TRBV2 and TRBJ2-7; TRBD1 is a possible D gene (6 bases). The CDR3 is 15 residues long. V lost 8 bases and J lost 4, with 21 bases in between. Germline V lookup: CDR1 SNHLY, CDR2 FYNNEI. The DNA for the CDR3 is TGTGCCAGCGGAACCGACCCGAGACAGGCTTACGAGCAGTACTTC. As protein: CASGTDPRQAYEQYF.